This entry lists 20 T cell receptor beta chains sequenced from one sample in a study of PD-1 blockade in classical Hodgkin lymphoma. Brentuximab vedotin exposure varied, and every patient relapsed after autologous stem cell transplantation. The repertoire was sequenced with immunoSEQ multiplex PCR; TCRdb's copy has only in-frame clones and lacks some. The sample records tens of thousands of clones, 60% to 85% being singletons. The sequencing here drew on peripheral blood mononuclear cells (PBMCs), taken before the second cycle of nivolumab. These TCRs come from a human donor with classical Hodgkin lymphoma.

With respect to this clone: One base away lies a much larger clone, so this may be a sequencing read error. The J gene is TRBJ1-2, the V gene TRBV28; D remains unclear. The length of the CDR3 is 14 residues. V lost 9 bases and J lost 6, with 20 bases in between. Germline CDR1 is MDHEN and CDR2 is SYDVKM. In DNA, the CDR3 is TGTGCCAGTTTGAGCGCTCAGGTGACACATGGCTACACCTTC. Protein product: CASLSAQVTHGYTF.

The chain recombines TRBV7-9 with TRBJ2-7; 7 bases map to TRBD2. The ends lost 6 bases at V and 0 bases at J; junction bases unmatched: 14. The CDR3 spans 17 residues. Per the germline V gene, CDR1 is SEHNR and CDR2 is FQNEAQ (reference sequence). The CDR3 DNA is TGTGCCAGCAGTCTATTCCTCCCGGGGGGAGACTCCTACGAGCAGTACTTC. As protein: CASSLFLPGGDSYEQYF.

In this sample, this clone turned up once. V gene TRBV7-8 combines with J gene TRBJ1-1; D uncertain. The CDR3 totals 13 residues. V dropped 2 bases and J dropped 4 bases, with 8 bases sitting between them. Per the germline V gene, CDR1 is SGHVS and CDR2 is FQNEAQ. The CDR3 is CASSLFWVTEAFF. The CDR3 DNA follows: TGTGCCAGCAGCTTATTTTGGGTCACTGAAGCTTTCTTT.

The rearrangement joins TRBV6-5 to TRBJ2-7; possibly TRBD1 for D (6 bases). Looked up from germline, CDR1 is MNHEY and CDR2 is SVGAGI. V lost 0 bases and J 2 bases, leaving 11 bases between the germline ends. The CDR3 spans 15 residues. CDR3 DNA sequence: TGTGCCAGCAGTTACTCGGACAGTGGGGCCTACGAGCAGTACTTC. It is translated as CASSYSDSGAYEQYF.

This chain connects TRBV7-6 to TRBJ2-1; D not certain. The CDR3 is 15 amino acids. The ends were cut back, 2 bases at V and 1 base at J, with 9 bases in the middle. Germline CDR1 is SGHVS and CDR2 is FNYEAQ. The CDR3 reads CASSLSGVSYNEQFF. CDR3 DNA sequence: TGTGCCAGCAGCTTATCGGGCGTATCCTACAATGAGCAGTTCTTC. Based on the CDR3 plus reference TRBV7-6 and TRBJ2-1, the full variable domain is GAGVSQSPRYKVTKRGQDVALRCDPISGHVSLYWYRQALGQGPEFLTYFNYEAQQDKSGLPNDRFSAERPEGSISTLTIQRTEQRDSAMYRCASSLSGVSYNEQFFGPGTRLTVL.

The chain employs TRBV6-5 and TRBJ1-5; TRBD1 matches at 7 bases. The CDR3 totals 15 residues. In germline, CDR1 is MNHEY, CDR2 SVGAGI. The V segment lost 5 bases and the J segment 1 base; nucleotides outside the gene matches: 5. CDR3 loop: CASSRDRWSNQPQHF. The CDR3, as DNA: TGTGCCAGCAGTCGGGACAGATGGAGCAATCAGCCCCAGCATTTT.

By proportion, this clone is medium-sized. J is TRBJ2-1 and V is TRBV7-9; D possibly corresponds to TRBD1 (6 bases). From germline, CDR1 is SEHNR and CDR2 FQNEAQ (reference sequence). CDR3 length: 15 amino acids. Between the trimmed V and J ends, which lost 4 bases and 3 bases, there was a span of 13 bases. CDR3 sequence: CASSSDRSNYNEQFF. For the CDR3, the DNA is TGTGCCAGCAGCTCGGACAGAAGTAACTACAATGAGCAGTTCTTC.

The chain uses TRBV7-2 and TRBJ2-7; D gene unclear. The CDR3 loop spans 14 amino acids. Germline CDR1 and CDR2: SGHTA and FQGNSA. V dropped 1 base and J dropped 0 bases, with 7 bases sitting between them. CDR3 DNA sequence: TGTGCCAGCAGCTTAGGGGTTTCCTCCTACGAGCAGTACTTC. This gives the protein CASSLGVSSYEQYF.

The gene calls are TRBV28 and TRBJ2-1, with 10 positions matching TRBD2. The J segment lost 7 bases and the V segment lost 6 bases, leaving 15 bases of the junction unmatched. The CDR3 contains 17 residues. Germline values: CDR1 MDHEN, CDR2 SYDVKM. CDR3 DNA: TGTGCCAGCAGGGATAGCGGGGGGTCGTTAGGGAAGAATGAGCAGTTCTTC. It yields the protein CASRDSGGSLGKNEQFF.

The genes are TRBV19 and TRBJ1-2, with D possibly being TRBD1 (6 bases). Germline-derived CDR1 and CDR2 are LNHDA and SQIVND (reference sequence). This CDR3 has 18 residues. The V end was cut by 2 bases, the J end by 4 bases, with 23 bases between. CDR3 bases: TGTGCCAGTAGTATATCGGAGCGGGGGCCGGGGAAGCTCTATGGCTACACCTTC. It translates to CASSISERGPGKLYGYTF.

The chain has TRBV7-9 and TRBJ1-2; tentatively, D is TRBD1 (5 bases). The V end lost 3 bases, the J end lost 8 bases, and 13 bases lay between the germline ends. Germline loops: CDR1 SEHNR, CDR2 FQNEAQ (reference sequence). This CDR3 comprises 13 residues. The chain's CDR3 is CASSLGSGDGYTF. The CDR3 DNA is TGTGCCAGCAGCTTGGGGAGCGGGGACGGCTACACCTTC. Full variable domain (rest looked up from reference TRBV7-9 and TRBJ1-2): DTGVSQNPRHKITKRGQNVTFRCDPISEHNRLYWYRQTLGQGPEFLTYFQNEAQLEKSRLLSDRFSAERPKGSFSTLEIQRTEQGDSAMYLCASSLGSGDGYTFGSGTRLTVV.

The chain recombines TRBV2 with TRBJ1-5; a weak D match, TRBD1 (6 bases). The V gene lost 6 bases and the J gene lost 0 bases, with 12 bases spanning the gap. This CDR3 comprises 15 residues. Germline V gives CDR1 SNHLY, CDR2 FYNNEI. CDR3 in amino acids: CASRLRDNSNQPQHF. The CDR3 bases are TGTGCCAGCAGACTCCGGGACAATAGCAATCAGCCCCAGCATTTT.

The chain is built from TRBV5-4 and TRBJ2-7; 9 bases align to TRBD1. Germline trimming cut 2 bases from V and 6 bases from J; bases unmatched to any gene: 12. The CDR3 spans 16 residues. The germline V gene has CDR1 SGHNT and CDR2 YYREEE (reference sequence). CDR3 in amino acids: CASSLKGTGKISEQYF. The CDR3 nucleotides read TGTGCCAGCAGCTTAAAAGGGACAGGGAAAATTTCCGAGCAGTACTTC.

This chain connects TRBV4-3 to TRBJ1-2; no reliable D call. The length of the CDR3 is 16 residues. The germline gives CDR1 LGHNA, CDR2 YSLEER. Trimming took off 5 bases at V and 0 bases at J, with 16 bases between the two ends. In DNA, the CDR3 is TGCGCCAGCAGCACATTCCTCTCGGCAGCTAACTATGGCTACACCTTC. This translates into CASSTFLSAANYGYTF.

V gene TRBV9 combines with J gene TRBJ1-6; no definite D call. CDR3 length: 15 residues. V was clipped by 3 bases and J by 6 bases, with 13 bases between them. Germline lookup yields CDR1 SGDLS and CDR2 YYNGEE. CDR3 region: CASSAAGRGNSPLHF. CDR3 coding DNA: TGTGCCAGCAGCGCCGCGGGCCGGGGTAATTCACCCCTCCACTTT.

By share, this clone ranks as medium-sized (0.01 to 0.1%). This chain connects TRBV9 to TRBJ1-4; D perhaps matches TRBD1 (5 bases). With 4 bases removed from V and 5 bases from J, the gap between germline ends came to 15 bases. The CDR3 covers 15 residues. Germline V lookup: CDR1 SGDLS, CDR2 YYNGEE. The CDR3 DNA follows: TGTGCCAGCAGCCCAACTCCGGGGCTCAATGAAAAACTGTTTTTT. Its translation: CASSPTPGLNEKLFF.

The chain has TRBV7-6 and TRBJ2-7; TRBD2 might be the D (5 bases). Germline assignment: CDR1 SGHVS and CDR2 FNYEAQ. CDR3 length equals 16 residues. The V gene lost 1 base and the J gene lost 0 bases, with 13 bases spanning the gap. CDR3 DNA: TGTGCCAGCAGCTTAGGCGGCGGGTCCAGCTCCTACGAGCAGTACTTC. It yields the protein CASSLGGGSSSYEQYF.

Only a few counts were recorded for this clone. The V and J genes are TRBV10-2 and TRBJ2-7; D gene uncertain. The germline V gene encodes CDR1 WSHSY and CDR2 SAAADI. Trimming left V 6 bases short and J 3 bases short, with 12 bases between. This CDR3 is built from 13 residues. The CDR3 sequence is CASRNPGLYEQYF. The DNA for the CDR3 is TGCGCCAGCAGGAATCCGGGTCTCTACGAGCAGTACTTC.

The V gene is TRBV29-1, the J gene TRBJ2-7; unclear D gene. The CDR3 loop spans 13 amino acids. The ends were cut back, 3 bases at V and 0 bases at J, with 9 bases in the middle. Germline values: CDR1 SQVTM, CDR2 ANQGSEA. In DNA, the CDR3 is TGCAGCGTTGATCGCAGAGGCTCCTACGAGCAGTACTTC. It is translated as CSVDRRGSYEQYF.

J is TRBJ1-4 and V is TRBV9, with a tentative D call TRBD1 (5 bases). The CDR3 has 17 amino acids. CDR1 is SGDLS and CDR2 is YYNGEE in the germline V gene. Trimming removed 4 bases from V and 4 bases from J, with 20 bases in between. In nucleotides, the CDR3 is TGTGCCAGCAGCCCTCCTTATGAGGGGCCCAATAATGAAAAACTGTTTTTT. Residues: CASSPPYEGPNNEKLFF.